The clone carrying this T cell receptor (beta chain) was picked up one time. Its antigen is unidentified. The data were obtained in a study of radiotherapy plus CTLA-4 blockade in lung cancer. As for the study in general: Objective responses emerged in under 20% of patients, and over 30% attained disease control. Study-level results: Alongside interferon-beta, early blood T cell clone dynamics were reportedly the best predictor of response. In blood, after radiotherapy plus ipilimumab, tumor-derived TCR clones expanded.

The germline V gene encodes CDR1 SEHNR and CDR2 FQNEAQ (reference sequence). This CDR3 spans 14 amino acids. The V and J ends lost 5 bases and 5 bases respectively, with 14 bases between them. The method was immunoSEQ multiplex PCR; TCRdb's version includes in-frame clones alone and lacks a portion of them. Of about 62,000 clones listed, roughly three quarters are singletons. Chemo-refractory metastatic non-small-cell lung cancer patients received focal radiation with ipilimumab CTLA-4 blockade. The source was peripheral blood, collected from a patient treated with radiotherapy plus ipilimumab. The chain carries TRBV7-9 and TRBJ2-3; possible D gene TRBD1, 6 bases. This sequence was found in a human donor with non-small cell lung cancer who had a complete response to radiotherapy plus ipilimumab. Here the CDR3 reads CASSPQGHGDTQYF. DNA for the CDR3: TGTGCCAGCAGCCCCCAGGGGCATGGAGATACGCAGTATTTT.